These 4 T cell receptor beta chains were sequenced from one sample in a study of control samples from healthy donors and cancer patients. This table comes from immunoSEQ multiplex PCR, and its TCRdb copy is limited to in-frame clones, with some not included. Of 150,000 to 200,000 clones detected, 85% to 95% appear once; the ten largest clones hold 1.4% to 1.5%. The sample comprised blood. The receptors come from a man younger than 35 in good health.

The V call is TRBV5-6, the J call TRBJ2-3; either TRBD1 or TRBD2 may fit D (5 bases each). Per germline, CDR1 SGHDT and CDR2 YYEEEE. The V end was cut by 4 bases, the J end by 8 bases, with 17 bases between. The CDR3 length is 14 residues. CDR3 nucleotides: TGTGCCAGCAGCCTGACCGGGACCTCCAGTACGCAGTATTTT. Residues: CASSLTGTSSTQYF.

The chain couples TRBV7-8 to TRBJ2-7; 10 bases agree with TRBD1. The CDR3 loop spans 14 amino acids. J was trimmed by 5 bases and V by 3 bases; bases with no gene match: 4. The V gene's germline CDR1 is SGHVS and CDR2 FQNEAQ. CDR3 nucleotides: TGTGCCAGCAGCTTGACAGGGGGCCGGGACGAGCAGTACTTC. This encodes CASSLTGGRDEQYF.

The rearrangement links TRBV6-5 to TRBJ2-1; 7 positions agree with TRBD1. Germline V lookup: CDR1 MNHEY, CDR2 SVGAGI. The CDR3 runs 15 residues. V shed 8 bases, J shed 0 bases, and the junction held 7 bases outside the gene matches. The CDR3 is CASRRDRSSYNEQFF. The DNA of the CDR3 is TGTGCCAGCCGTAGGGACAGAAGCTCCTACAATGAGCAGTTCTTC.

This rearrangement joins TRBV10-1 to TRBJ2-3; D is perhaps TRBD1 (5 bases). The CDR3 runs to 13 residues. The germline V and J ends were trimmed by 4 bases and 6 bases, with 11 bases remaining between them. Germline lookup yields CDR1 WNHNN and CDR2 SYGVQD (reference sequence). DNA for the CDR3: TGCGCCAGCAGTGGGGGCCTGTTGGATACGCAGTATTTT. Translated: CASSGGLLDTQYF.